This is a list of T cell receptor beta chains from one sample in a study of T cell responses to AZD1222 COVID-19 vaccine. Some clones are missing from TCRdb's copy, which holds only in-frame ones; the method was immunoSEQ multiplex PCR. The sample comprises some 120,000 clones, around 83% of which are singletons, and about 27% rests with the top ten. The input for sequencing was peripheral blood, taken 28 days after the second AZD1222 dose. These receptors were collected from an adult who received the AZD1222 COVID-19 vaccine. Each CDR3 is given with its conserved first and last residue. Each record gives: CDR3 length, D gene, V gene, J gene, clone size, CDR3 DNA, CDR3 protein. D genes are given only for firm matches. Clone sizes are given selectively: once, few, many, or a class where the clone is expanded.

13	TRBD1	TRBV2	TRBJ1-5	few	TGTGCCAGCGGGGGACAGGCTAATCAGCCCCAGCATTTT	CASGGQANQPQHF
12	.	TRBV2	TRBJ1-2	.	TGTGCCAGCACCACAGGGCAGGGTGGCTACACCTTC	CASTTGQGGYTF
16	TRBD1	TRBV4-1	TRBJ1-4	.	TGCGCCAGCAGCCAAATACTGACAGGGGGTAACGAAAAACTGTTTTTT	CASSQILTGGNEKLFF
17	TRBD1	TRBV7-2	TRBJ1-3	few	TGTGCCAGCAGCTTAGGGGGACAGGGGGCTTCTGGAAACACCATATATTTT	CASSLGGQGASGNTIYF
14	.	TRBV5-1	TRBJ2-5	once	TGCGCCAGCAGCATGAACCGGGCCCTAGAGACCCAGTACTTC	CASSMNRALETQYF
16	TRBD2	TRBV9	TRBJ2-3	.	TGTGCCAGCAGCGTAGATGGCGGGGGGTTCACAGATACGCAGTATTTT	CASSVDGGGFTDTQYF
15	.	TRBV4-1	TRBJ2-3	.	TGCGCCAGCAGCCAAGATAGTATCAGCACAGATACGCAGTATTTT	CASSQDSISTDTQYF
13	.	TRBV11-2	TRBJ2-1	.	TGTGCCAGCGCCCTCACCCGCGGGGATGAGCAGTTCTTC	CASALTRGDEQFF
20	.	TRBV23-1	TRBJ1-2	.	TGCGCCAGCAGTCAATCCAAGTTCCCGGGCCCCTTCCCACCCCCCTATGGCTACACCTTC	CASSQSKFPGPFPPPYGYTF
15	TRBD1	TRBV6-6	TRBJ2-1	.	TGTGCCAGCAGTTACGGACAGGGGCTTAGGAATGAGCAGTTCTTC	CASSYGQGLRNEQFF
15	TRBD2	TRBV2	TRBJ2-2	.	TGTGCCAGCAGATCACTAGCGGGGGTAGGCGGGGAGCTGTTTTTT	CASRSLAGVGGELFF
20	TRBD2	TRBV3-1/TRBV3-2	TRBJ2-2	many	TGTGCCAGCAGCCATTATGTGCCGGGACTAGCGAATATCAAGGCCGGGGAGCTGTTTTTT	CASSHYVPGLANIKAGELFF
14	.	TRBV10-1	TRBJ2-3	once	TGCGCCAGCAGTGCGAACCTGCGCACAGATACGCAGTATTTT	CASSANLRTDTQYF
17	TRBD2	TRBV2	TRBJ2-7	few	TGTGCCAGCAGTGATATAGCGGGGTACCCATCCTCCTACGAGCAGTACTTC	CASSDIAGYPSSYEQYF
16	TRBD2	TRBV7-9	TRBJ2-5	.	TGTGCCAGCAGCCCCTCACTAGCGGGGACTAAAGAGACCCAGTACTTC	CASSPSLAGTKETQYF
12	TRBD1	TRBV12-3/TRBV12-4	TRBJ2-5	.	TGTGCCAGCTCGGGACAGCAAGAGACCCAGTACTTC	CASSGQQETQYF
12	.	TRBV2	TRBJ2-2	.	TGTGCCAGCGCAACTTACACCGGGGAGCTGTTTTTT	CASATYTGELFF
13	.	TRBV7-2	TRBJ1-2	.	TGTGCCAGCAGCACAGGGTCTAACTATGGCTACACCTTC	CASSTGSNYGYTF
14	.	TRBV4-3	TRBJ2-4	.	TGCGCCAGCAGCCAAGCGAAGGACAAAAACATTCAGTACTTC	CASSQAKDKNIQYF
15	.	TRBV3-1/TRBV3-2	TRBJ1-1	.	TGTGCCAGCAGCCAAGATCCGGGATCGAACACTGAAGCTTTCTTT	CASSQDPGSNTEAFF
14	.	TRBV11-2	TRBJ1-5	.	TGTGCCAGCAGCTTAGCGGAAGGGAGGGGAGCCCAGCATTTT	CASSLAEGRGAQHF
15	.	TRBV6-2/TRBV6-3	TRBJ2-3	.	TGTGCCAGCAGTCGGGCGGGGGCCTACACAGATACGCAGTATTTT	CASSRAGAYTDTQYF
18	.	TRBV19	TRBJ1-2	few	TGTGCCAGTTCTTCCGGCGGTCGTGGGGCTAGAGCTAACTATGGCTACACCTTC	CASSSGGRGARANYGYTF
15	.	TRBV7-6	TRBJ1-3	.	TGTGCCAGCAGCTTAGCTCGGGACATCGGGAACACCATATATTTT	CASSLARDIGNTIYF
14	TRBD1	TRBV2	TRBJ1-2	.	TGTGCCAGCAGCTACACGGGGACAGGCTATGGCTACACCTTC	CASSYTGTGYGYTF
15	.	TRBV18	TRBJ2-2	.	TGTGCCAGCTCACCAATTAGCGGAACCACCGGGGAGCTGTTTTTT	CASSPISGTTGELFF
15	.	TRBV15	TRBJ2-7	.	TGTGCCACCAGCCAGGCCCCCGGGCAAGCCTACGAGCAGTACTTC	CATSQAPGQAYEQYF
15	.	TRBV28	TRBJ2-3	.	TGTGCCAGCAGCCCGGCGTCGGCATACACAGATACGCAGTATTTT	CASSPASAYTDTQYF
15	TRBD1	TRBV7-3	TRBJ1-5	.	TGTGCCAGCAGCTTAAACGGGGACAGCGCTCAGCCCCAGCATTTT	CASSLNGDSAQPQHF
13	TRBD1	TRBV30	TRBJ1-1	.	TGTGCCTGGAGTGCGGACAGGGACACTGAAGCTTTCTTT	CAWSADRDTEAFF
13	.	TRBV27	TRBJ1-5	.	TGTGCCAGCAGGGACAAACCAAATCAGCCCCAGCATTTT	CASRDKPNQPQHF
14	.	TRBV7-2	TRBJ1-5	.	TGTGCCAGCAGCTTGCAGGGTTCCAATCAGCCCCAGCATTTT	CASSLQGSNQPQHF
17	TRBD2	TRBV7-3	TRBJ2-1	.	TGTGCCAGCAGCCCTACTAGCGGGGGAGCATTCTACAATGAGCAGTTCTTC	CASSPTSGGAFYNEQFF
15	.	TRBV4-3	TRBJ1-1	once	TGCGCCAGCAGCCAAGATTTCAGCGGGGACACTGAAGCTTTCTTT	CASSQDFSGDTEAFF
15	TRBD1	TRBV18	TRBJ1-4	few	TGTGCCAGCTCCCCAACAGGGGGAACTAATGAAAAACTGTTTTTT	CASSPTGGTNEKLFF
15	.	TRBV7-9	TRBJ2-7	.	TGTGCCAGCAAGGAGATGGGGCAGGAGTCCTACGAGCAGTACTTC	CASKEMGQESYEQYF
13	.	TRBV6-1	TRBJ2-3	.	TGTGCCAGCAGTGAAGTGATGGCAGATACGCAGTATTTT	CASSEVMADTQYF
17	.	TRBV24-1	TRBJ1-5	.	TGTGCCACCAGTGATACGCCTTCTACGGGGGCCAATCAGCCCCAGCATTTT	CATSDTPSTGANQPQHF
15	.	TRBV5-5	TRBJ2-5	.	TGTGCCAGCAGCGCCCGGAGCCCGTCTTGGGAGACCCAGTACTTC	CASSARSPSWETQYF
14	TRBD1	TRBV6-5	TRBJ2-7	.	TGTGCCAGCAGACCGACAGGGCGTCGGGACGAGCAGTACTTC	CASRPTGRRDEQYF
15	.	TRBV27	TRBJ1-5	once	TGTGCCAGCAGTTTCTCAGGGATGAGCAATCAGCCCCAGCATTTT	CASSFSGMSNQPQHF
12	.	TRBV7-9	TRBJ1-1	.	TGTGCCAGCAGCTCTATGGTGCTGTGGGCTTTCTTT	CASSSMVLWAFF
17	.	TRBV28	TRBJ1-5	.	TGTGCCAGCAGTTTATTAGGGAATGGCAGGTTCAATCAGCCCCAGCATTTT	CASSLLGNGRFNQPQHF